Reported below is one T cell receptor (beta chain). The entry originates in a study of blood T cell repertoires in COVID-19. The CDR3 sequence is 17 residues long. With V trimmed by 1 base and J by 1 base, 8 bases remained unmatched. Germline V CDR1 and CDR2: SNHLY, FYNNEI. Profiling relied on immunoSEQ multiplex PCR, and the TCRdb table lists in-frame clones only, not all of them. The data contain about 280,000 clones, nearly 90% of them singletons. The clonotype was recovered from a woman younger than 35 with acute COVID-19. Sequenced input: PBMCs or T cells enriched from blood (not recorded which). The J gene is TRBJ1-1, the V gene TRBV2; TRBD1 matches 8 bases. CDR3 DNA sequence: TGTGCCAGCAGTGAAGACAGGGGGGGTTCTGAGAACACTGAAGCTTTCTTT. This translates into CASSEDRGGSENTEAFF.